A single T cell receptor beta chain is shown here with its context. The sample belongs to a study of T cell clones after liver transplantation. Looking at the study overall: Blood was drawn pre-transplant, before withdrawal, and after full or failed withdrawal.

This CDR3 has 12 amino acids. Per the germline V gene, CDR1 is SGHNT and CDR2 is YENEEA. V was trimmed by 5 bases and J by 1 base, leaving 5 bases between them. The repertoire was sequenced with immunoSEQ multiplex PCR; TCRdb's copy has only in-frame clones and lacks some. The sample holds 31,000 or so clones, 90% to 95% seen once. This sequence was found in a human patient who received a liver transplant. Some of the T cells may derive from the graft donor. The sequencing used CD8+ T cells from blood, collected 12 months after liver transplant. The chain employs TRBV11-3 and TRBJ1-1; D is unclear. CDR3 in amino acids: CASSPGNTEAFF. CDR3 DNA sequence: TGTGCCAGCAGCCCCGGGAACACTGAAGCTTTCTTT.